One and the same sample provided the 20 T cell receptor beta chains below, sequenced in a study of T cell responses to AZD1222 COVID-19 vaccine. The table came from immunoSEQ multiplex PCR; TCRdb's copy has only in-frame clones and leaves some out. Here the sample spans about 110,000 clones, 70% to 90% being singletons. The sequencing here drew on peripheral blood, taken on day 0 of AZD1222 vaccination. All receptors come from an adult in good health.

This chain uses TRBV6-5 with TRBJ1-2; D is unresolved. V lost 4 bases and J 5 bases, leaving 8 bases between the germline ends. CDR3 length equals 12 residues. Germline assignment: CDR1 MNHEY and CDR2 SVGAGI. The CDR3 reads CASSSPPYGYTF. CDR3 in DNA: TGTGCCAGCAGTTCCCCCCCGTATGGCTACACCTTC.

V gene TRBV14 combines with J gene TRBJ2-7; unclear D gene. The CDR3 has 13 amino acids. Germline assignment: CDR1 SGHDN and CDR2 FVKESK. V lost 2 bases to trimming and J lost 0 bases, with 5 bases between them. The CDR3 region is CASSQTNSYEQYF. The CDR3 nucleotides are TGTGCCAGCAGCCAAACGAACTCCTACGAGCAGTACTTC.

Only one count was recorded for this clone. The CDR3 DNA reads as TGTGCCAGCAGCCAAGGACACCACAGCTCCTACGAGCAGTACTTC. Amino acid sequence: CASSQGHHSSYEQYF. The chain joins TRBV3-1 (or the pseudogene TRBV3-2) to TRBJ2-7; D call uncertain. This CDR3 has 15 residues. Germline V gives CDR1 LGHDT, CDR2 YNNKEL (reference sequence). With 1 base removed from V and 0 bases from J, the gap between germline ends came to 10 bases.

This chain uses TRBV3-1 (or the pseudogene TRBV3-2) with TRBJ1-1, with 12 positions matching TRBD1. The CDR3 sequence is 18 residues long. Unmatched junction bases numbered 11, after V lost 1 base and J lost 5 bases. Germline V lookup: CDR1 LGHDT, CDR2 YNNKEL (reference sequence). The CDR3 DNA reads as TGTGCCAGCAGCCAAGGTCCCGGGACAGGGGGCCGGTGGACTGAAGCTTTCTTT. This sequence encodes CASSQGPGTGGRWTEAFF.

The rearrangement uses TRBV14 and TRBJ2-3; 12 nucleotides match TRBD2. There are 18 residues in the CDR3. CDR1 SGHDN and CDR2 FVKESK come from the germline V gene. The J segment lost 2 bases and the V segment lost 0 bases, leaving 6 bases of the junction unmatched. The CDR3 here is CASSQEAGLAGNTDTQYF. As DNA, the CDR3 is TGTGCCAGCAGCCAAGAAGCAGGACTAGCGGGAAACACAGATACGCAGTATTTT.

This sequence joins TRBV6-5 and TRBJ2-5; maybe TRBD1 (5 bases). The CDR3 is 11 amino acids. Germline CDR1 reads MNHEY; CDR2 reads SVGAGI. The V end was cut by 6 bases, the J end by 3 bases, with 5 bases between. The CDR3 protein is CASSREETQYF. As DNA, the CDR3 is TGTGCCAGCAGCAGGGAAGAGACCCAGTACTTC.

J is TRBJ2-5 and V is TRBV29-1, with 10 bases lining up with TRBD2. CDR1 SQVTM and CDR2 ANQGSEA come from the germline V gene. Unmatched junction bases numbered 13, after V lost 4 bases and J lost 5 bases. The CDR3 is 16 residues long. DNA for the CDR3: TGCAGCGTTGCCCCTTCAGCGGGAGGGCCGGGGGAGACCCAGTACTTC. It encodes CSVAPSAGGPGETQYF. The full variable domain, rest sourced from reference TRBV29-1 and TRBJ2-5, is SAVISQKPSRDICQRGTSLTIQCQVDSQVTMMFWYRQQPGQSLTLIATANQGSEATYESGFVIDKFPISRPNLTFSTLTVSNMSPEDSSIYLCSVAPSAGGPGETQYFGPGTRLLVL.

The V and J genes are TRBV4-2 and TRBJ1-2, with 7 bases matching TRBD1. The CDR3 sequence is 17 residues long. Unmatched junction bases numbered 17, after V lost 4 bases and J lost 6 bases. Germline CDR1 is LGHNA and CDR2 is YNFKEQ. The CDR3 sequence is CASSRGELIDRENGYTF. The CDR3 DNA follows: TGTGCCAGCAGCCGGGGGGAGCTGATTGACAGGGAAAATGGCTACACCTTC.

The chain recombines TRBV6-5 with TRBJ1-5; D unresolved. Per germline, CDR1 MNHEY and CDR2 SVGAGI. The ends were cut back, 6 bases at V and 7 bases at J, with 19 bases in the middle. This CDR3 spans 15 amino acids. The CDR3 bases are TGTGCCAGCAGAGAGGGAGTTCAAGATTGGCAGCCCCAGCATTTT. Its translation is CASREGVQDWQPQHF.

The chain combines TRBV5-5 with TRBJ1-2; 9 positions agree with TRBD1. Looked up from germline, CDR1 is SGHKS and CDR2 is YYEKEE (reference sequence). Trimming at V came to 0 bases and at J to 8 bases, leaving 5 bases not matched to a gene. The CDR3 extends over 14 amino acids. The CDR3 reads CASSLEQGAGGYTF. CDR3 bases: TGTGCCAGCAGCTTGGAACAGGGGGCGGGCGGCTACACCTTC. Looking up the rest from reference TRBV5-5 and TRBJ1-2 gives the full variable domain: DAGVTQSPTHLIKTRGQQVTLRCSPISGHKSVSWYQQVLGQGPQFIFQYYEKEERGRGNFPDRFSARQFPNYSSELNVNALLLGDSALYLCASSLEQGAGGYTFGSGTRLTVV.

The chain employs TRBV27 and TRBJ2-2; 7 bases line up with TRBD1. Germline-derived CDR1 and CDR2 are MNHEY and SMNVEV (reference sequence). The junction had 5 bases not matched to a gene; V was cut back by 6 bases and J by 1 base. The CDR3 sequence is 15 residues long. CDR3 sequence reads: CASSHDRVNTGELFF. For the CDR3, the DNA is TGTGCCAGCAGCCACGACAGGGTGAACACCGGGGAGCTGTTTTTT.

The chain is built from TRBV21-1 and TRBJ2-2; TRBD1 was called by the table and not checked on the DNA. TRBV21-1 is a pseudogene segment. The CDR3 runs 21 residues. The CDR3 DNA reads as TGTGCCATGAGCAGGCTATGGGACCCAAATTGTGGGGACACATCCACCGGGGAGCTGTTTTTT. This encodes CAMSRLWDPNCGDTSTGELFF.

This rearrangement joins TRBV7-9 to TRBJ1-1; 7 nucleotides line up with TRBD1. Per germline, CDR1 SEHNR and CDR2 FQNEAQ (reference sequence). The CDR3 sequence is 17 residues long. The trim removed 5 bases at V and 3 bases at J, leaving 15 bases unmatched. The CDR3 region has the DNA TGTGCCAGCAGCGACCCGACAGGGTATGGCCGGGACACTGAAGCTTTCTTT. It translates to CASSDPTGYGRDTEAFF.

The rearrangement uses TRBV7-2 and TRBJ2-1; 9 bases match TRBD2. The germline V gene has CDR1 SGHTA and CDR2 FQGNSA. The CDR3 consists of 15 residues. V lost 1 base, J lost 10 bases, and 8 bases stayed unmatched. The CDR3 loop is CASSLELLAGTEQFF. The CDR3 coding sequence is TGTGCCAGCAGCTTAGAACTTCTAGCGGGGACCGAGCAGTTCTTC.

The V and J genes are TRBV5-6 and TRBJ1-1; 10 bases map to TRBD1. The trim removed 2 bases at V and 4 bases at J, leaving 8 bases unmatched. The CDR3 is 16 residues long. From germline, CDR1 is SGHDT and CDR2 YYEEEE. The CDR3: CASSFGQGGPGTEAFF. In DNA, the CDR3 is TGTGCCAGCAGCTTCGGACAGGGGGGACCGGGCACTGAAGCTTTCTTT. Variable domain in full (rest from reference TRBV5-6 and TRBJ1-1): DAGVTQSPTHLIKTRGQQVTLRCSPKSGHDTVSWYQQALGQGPQFIFQYYEEEERQRGNFPDRFSGHQFPNYSSELNVNALLLGDSALYLCASSFGQGGPGTEAFFGQGTRLTVV.

The CDR3 reads CASSEGQKPYEQYF. CDR3 coding DNA: TGTGCCAGCAGTGAAGGACAGAAGCCCTACGAGCAGTACTTC. The genes are TRBV2 and TRBJ2-7; tentative D call: TRBD1 (5 bases). Trimming removed 1 base from V and 2 bases from J, with 9 bases in between. The germline gives CDR1 SNHLY, CDR2 FYNNEI. The CDR3 spans 14 residues.

The chain is built from TRBV25-1 and TRBJ1-2; D remains ambiguous. In germline, CDR1 is MGHDK, CDR2 SYGVNS. V lost 2 bases to trimming and J lost 8 bases, with 9 bases between them. CDR3 size: 12 residues. CDR3 DNA sequence: TGTGCCAGCAGTGAAAGCGACGGAGGCTACACCTTC. Protein product: CASSESDGGYTF.

The chain employs TRBV5-1 and TRBJ2-3; D is ambiguous. The CDR3 is 13 residues long. Trimming stripped 3 bases from V and 4 bases from J, with 9 bases between. Germline V CDR1 and CDR2: SGHRS, YFSETQ. This CDR3 reads CASSSDAADTQYF. The DNA of the CDR3 is TGCGCCAGCAGCTCAGATGCCGCAGATACGCAGTATTTT.

This clone was counted once. The chain recombines TRBV7-2 with TRBJ2-1; D may be TRBD1 or TRBD2 (6 bases each). Germline V gene sequence: CDR1 SGHTA, CDR2 FQGNSA. The CDR3 spans 16 residues. V lost 1 base to trimming and J lost 5 bases, with 15 bases between them. The CDR3 spells CASSLVGRGGHNEQFF. The CDR3 DNA is TGTGCCAGCAGCTTAGTCGGCAGGGGAGGTCACAATGAGCAGTTCTTC.

The genes are TRBV27 and TRBJ1-5; D not resolved. Germline values: CDR1 MNHEY, CDR2 SMNVEV (reference sequence). CDR3 length: 17 amino acids. V lost 4 bases, J lost 0 bases, and 16 bases lay in between. This CDR3 reads CASSSFQTPYSNQPQHF. CDR3 nucleotide sequence: TGTGCCAGCAGTTCGTTTCAGACACCGTATAGCAATCAGCCCCAGCATTTT.